The 11 T cell receptor beta chains listed next were all sequenced from one sample in a study of radiotherapy plus CTLA-4 blockade in lung cancer. Here immunoSEQ multiplex PCR was the method, and the copy in TCRdb shows in-frame clones only, minus some. The table records tens of thousands of clones, 70% to 85% of them present only once. The material was peripheral blood, obtained from a patient treated with radiotherapy plus ipilimumab. The receptors shown here come from a human donor with non-small cell lung cancer who had a complete response to radiotherapy plus ipilimumab.

The CDR3 loop is CASSFSDTGELFF. The CDR3 DNA sequence: TGTGCCAGCAGCTTTAGCGACACCGGGGAGCTGTTTTTT. The V and J genes are TRBV9 and TRBJ2-2; weak D call: TRBD2 (5 bases). CDR3 length: 13 amino acids. Germline V lookup: CDR1 SGDLS, CDR2 YYNGEE. The ends were cut back, 4 bases at V and 3 bases at J, with 7 bases in the middle.

The CDR3 DNA is TGTGCCAGCAGTGAGACAAGTAGTTATAGCAATCAGCCCCAGCATTTT. Translation gives CASSETSSYSNQPQHF. The chain combines TRBV6-1 with TRBJ1-5; no clear D. This CDR3 has 16 amino acids. CDR1 MNHNS and CDR2 SASEGT come from the germline V gene. Deletions cut 3 bases from V and 0 bases from J, with 12 bases between.

This chain's CDR3 is CASSSRTSAWGDSYEQYF. Written as DNA, the CDR3 is TGTGCCAGCAGCTCACGAACATCGGCCTGGGGGGACTCCTACGAGCAGTACTTC. The gene calls are TRBV7-2 and TRBJ2-7; perhaps TRBD2 as D (6 bases). Trimming shortened V by 4 bases and J by 0 bases, and 22 bases separated the two germline ends. CDR1 and CDR2 from the germline V gene are SGHTA and FQGNSA. This CDR3 region has 18 residues.

This clone was detected only once. The DNA for the CDR3 is TGTGCCAGCACCCCCGGGACAGCCCGCTATGGCTACACCTTC. This translates into CASTPGTARYGYTF. The chain combines TRBV2 with TRBJ1-2; TRBD1 aligns across 7 bases. This CDR3 is built from 14 residues. The germline V gene encodes CDR1 SNHLY and CDR2 FYNNEI. The trim removed 7 bases at V and 4 bases at J, leaving 9 bases unmatched.

This clone has just a few counts. The chain recombines TRBV10-3 with TRBJ1-4, with D possibly TRBD1 on 5 matching bases. CDR3 length equals 13 residues. Germline-derived CDR1 and CDR2 are ENHRY and SYGVKD. Trimming cost V 6 bases and J 10 bases, with 15 bases left between them. The CDR3 DNA reads TGTGCCATCAGGGCCAGCCTCGGGGGAAAACTGTTTTTT. This gives the protein CAIRASLGGKLFF.

The chain is built from TRBV6-1 and TRBJ2-7; D is possibly TRBD1 (5 bases). The CDR3 consists of 14 residues. V gave up 1 base and J gave up 3 bases, with 10 bases separating them. CDR1 is MNHNS, CDR2 SASEGT, per germline. CDR3 sequence (DNA): TGTGCCAGCAGTGAAGGACAGATTTACTACGAGCAGTACTTC. Translation gives CASSEGQIYYEQYF.

The chain carries TRBV7-8 and TRBJ2-7; 9 positions agree with TRBD1. Per germline, CDR1 SGHVS and CDR2 FQNEAQ. CDR3 length equals 16 residues. Unmatched junction bases numbered 9, after V lost 4 bases and J lost 2 bases. The CDR3 sequence is CASSSGQGKLTYEQYF. In DNA, the CDR3 is TGTGCCAGCAGCTCGGGACAGGGCAAATTGACCTACGAGCAGTACTTC.

This clone was observed a handful of times. The gene calls are TRBV19 and TRBJ2-3; 9 positions agree with TRBD2. V shed 2 bases and J 2 bases; nucleotides not matched to a gene: 11. From germline, CDR1 is LNHDA and CDR2 SQIVND (reference sequence). This CDR3 spans 18 amino acids. The CDR3 DNA is TGTGCCAGTAGTATACTGGCGGGGGGGCGAGGGAACACAGATACGCAGTATTTT. It is translated as CASSILAGGRGNTDTQYF.

The CDR3 reads CASSRREGPDTQYF. In DNA form, the CDR3 reads TGTGCCAGCAGCCGCCGGGAGGGGCCAGATACGCAGTATTTT. J is TRBJ2-3 and V is TRBV7-9; 8 nucleotides match TRBD2. Germline V gene lookup returns CDR1 SEHNR and CDR2 FQNEAQ (reference sequence). The CDR3 has 14 amino acids. V trimming: 5 bases; J trimming: 4 bases; junction bases outside the gene matches: 5.

The chain combines TRBV11-3 with TRBJ2-1, with 8 bases that match TRBD1. From germline, CDR1 is SGHNT and CDR2 YENEEA. Trimming at V came to 3 bases and at J to 6 bases, leaving 7 bases not matched to a gene. The length of the CDR3 is 15 residues. CDR3 residues: CASSFPGTGSNEQFF. CDR3 bases: TGTGCCAGCAGCTTCCCCGGGACAGGCTCCAATGAGCAGTTCTTC.

This chain uses TRBV6-5 with TRBJ1-2; 7 bases are shared with TRBD1. Trimming took 5 bases from V and 1 from J; bases not matched to a gene: 4. In germline, CDR1 is MNHEY, CDR2 SVGAGI. The CDR3 has 14 residues. The CDR3: CASSSRDSNYGYTF. CDR3 in DNA: TGTGCCAGCAGTAGCCGGGACAGTAACTATGGCTACACCTTC.